These 8 T cell receptor beta chains were sequenced from one sample in a study of cytomegalovirus exposure and HLA in healthy donors. It was with 60 Vbeta and 13 Jbeta primers that the PCR ran. Measured with immunoSEQ multiplex PCR; TCRdb has only the in-frame clones, and not every one. This table has around 61,000 clones, around 62% appearing once. The source material was PBMCs. The receptor source for this set is a man in his forties in good health and CMV-seropositive.

This clone was seen a few times. The chain is built from TRBV2 and TRBJ2-7; the D gene is possibly TRBD2 (6 bases). Germline-derived CDR1 and CDR2 are SNHLY and FYNNEI. Trimming removed 8 bases at V and 3 bases at J, with 11 bases between. The CDR3 has 12 residues. The CDR3 nucleotides are TGTGCCAGCTCCCAGGGAGGCTACGAGCAGTACTTC. The encoded protein is CASSQGGYEQYF.

This rearrangement joins TRBV18 to TRBJ2-7, with D maybe TRBD1 (7 bases). Looked up from germline, CDR1 is KGHSH and CDR2 is LQKENI. V was trimmed by 3 bases and J by 4 bases, leaving 25 bases between them. The CDR3 covers 18 residues. CDR3 sequence (DNA): TGTGCCAGCTCACCGGCGGGACAGAGCTCTTTTTCCCGTTACGAGCAGTACTTC. Translating it yields CASSPAGQSSFSRYEQYF.

V is TRBV4-1 and J is TRBJ1-4; 8 bases are a match to TRBD1. Germline trimming cut 4 bases from V and 8 bases from J; bases unmatched to any gene: 6. Germline lookup yields CDR1 MGHRA and CDR2 YSYEKL. This CDR3 is built from 14 residues. In DNA form, the CDR3 reads TGCGCCAGCAGCCCTGGACAGGGTTGGGAAAAACTGTTTTTT. Translating gives CASSPGQGWEKLFF.

This clone was observed a few times. This rearrangement joins TRBV6-6 to TRBJ2-7; D possibly corresponds to TRBD1 (5 bases). The germline V gene encodes CDR1 MNHNY and CDR2 SVGAGI (reference sequence). Trimming removed 5 bases at V and 5 bases at J, with 10 bases between. The CDR3 runs 12 residues. In nucleotides, the CDR3 is TGTGCCAGCAGTACCAGGGCTCACGAGCAGTACTTC. It translates to CASSTRAHEQYF.

This clone has more than one count but fewer than ten. The chain links TRBV15 to TRBJ2-5; unclear D gene. The V gene lost 5 bases and the J gene lost 0 bases, with 7 bases spanning the gap. Germline V gene data show CDR1 as LNHNV and CDR2 as YYDKDF (reference sequence). The CDR3 length is 13 residues. As DNA, the CDR3 is TGTGCCACCAGCGTCCGGGACCAAGAGACCCAGTACTTC. Its translation: CATSVRDQETQYF. The full variable domain, completed using reference TRBV15 and TRBJ2-5, is DAMVIQNPRYQVTQFGKPVTLSCSQTLNHNVMYWYQQKSSQAPKLLFHYYDKDFNNEADTPDNFQSRRPNTSFCFLDIRSPGLGDTAMYLCATSVRDQETQYFGPGTRLLVL.

This chain connects TRBV27 to TRBJ1-5; D call uncertain. The CDR3 spans 16 residues. With 5 bases removed from V and 1 base from J, the gap between germline ends came to 15 bases. The germline V gene encodes CDR1 MNHEY and CDR2 SMNVEV (reference sequence). CDR3 region: CASSPHKDLSNQPQHF. For the CDR3, the DNA is TGTGCCAGCAGTCCCCACAAAGATTTAAGCAATCAGCCCCAGCATTTT.

Points on this clone: The junction shows a germline mismatch at one end, possibly a read error. The chain uses TRBV7-7 and TRBJ2-5; D not certain. The CDR3 extends over 14 amino acids. Germline V gene data show CDR1 as SSHAT and CDR2 as FNYEAQ (reference sequence). The CDR3 loop is CASSLSSTQETQYF. DNA for the CDR3: TGTGCTAGCAGCTTAAGCTCCACCCAAGAGACCCAGTACTTC.

For the CDR3, the DNA is TGCGCCAGCAGGCCCGAGACAGTATCCAATGAGCAGTTCTTC. This translates into CASRPETVSNEQFF. This chain joins TRBV5-1 and TRBJ2-1; D is possibly TRBD1 (5 bases). The CDR3 loop spans 14 amino acids. Looked up from germline, CDR1 is SGHRS and CDR2 is YFSETQ. V was pared by 5 bases and J by 6 bases, with 15 bases between.